This TCR beta chain was captured in a study of tumor-infiltrating lymphocytes in primary liver carcinoma. Worth noting for this clonotype: Compared with germline, one end of the junction differs, possibly owing to a read error.

For each extraction, RNA and DNA were obtained together from approximately 20-30 mg of unsorted bulk tissue. The CDR3 is made up of 14 amino acids. Germline values: CDR1 SGHDT, CDR2 YYEEEE. Researchers generated TCR beta cDNA from approximately 520 ng of total RNA, relying on a constant-region primer. A slightly modified ARM-PCR protocol with three nested multiplex PCR rounds produced these TCR beta libraries. The opening two PCR rounds, nine to eleven cycles each, paired TRBV1-TRBV30 forward primers with a C-beta reverse primer. In TCRdb, the multiplex PCR reads were re-called with MiXCR into one record per CDR3 protein. The table has approximately 30,000 distinct CDR3 sequences, around 80% seen once.

Sequenced sample: liver tumor tissue from sampling region 5. The subset: tumor region T5, tumor centre. The chain links TRBV5-6 to TRBJ1-1; a weak D match, TRBD1 (5 bases). This receptor was taken from a man aged 35 to 55 with primary liver carcinoma and hepatitis B virus infection. In DNA, the CDR3 is TGTGCCAGCAGCCAGATGAGGGGCGGGTCTGAAGCTTCCTTT. Protein: CASSQMRGGSEASF.